The 23 T cell receptor beta chains below all came from one sample that was sequenced in a study of resident and recirculating memory T cells in vitiligo (dated by TCRdb to 2016 to 2019). Library generation was performed with the immunoSEQ multiplex PCR assay. In its TCRdb copy, this immuneACCESS table keeps in-frame sequences only and misses some clones. Where compared with another copy, unresolved V genes explain less than half of these, and the others have no known cause. The sample includes tens of thousands of clones, with about 92% observed a single time. Of the sample, 5% is held by the ten largest clones. Specimen: blood. These receptors all stem from a male donor with vitiligo.

V and J are TRBV6-1 and TRBJ1-1; D is ambiguous. CDR1 is MNHNS and CDR2 is SASEGT in the germline V gene. Trimming pared 7 bases from V and 3 bases from J, leaving 15 bases between. This CDR3 is 14 amino acids long. For the CDR3, the DNA is TGTGCCAGCACCATGCTGAGGGCTGACACTGAAGCTTTCTTT. Translating gives CASTMLRADTEAFF.

This sequence joins TRBV27 and TRBJ1-5, with 7 bases aligning to TRBD1. The V gene's germline CDR1 is MNHEY and CDR2 SMNVEV (reference sequence). CDR3 length equals 13 residues. J lost 3 bases, V lost 6 bases, and 2 bases had no gene match. The CDR3 DNA reads TGTGCCAGCAGGGGACAGCCCAATCAGCCCCAGCATTTT. It specifies CASRGQPNQPQHF.

The gene calls are TRBV27 and TRBJ1-3; 8 positions match TRBD1. The CDR3 runs 14 residues. Germline V gene sequence: CDR1 MNHEY, CDR2 SMNVEV (reference sequence). V shed 6 bases, J shed 5 bases, and the junction held 6 bases outside the gene matches. CDR3 nucleotide sequence: TGTGCCAGCAGGCCAGGGGGCGTGAGAAACACCATATATTTT. It specifies CASRPGGVRNTIYF.

This clone was detected only once. The rearrangement links TRBV11-1 to TRBJ2-2, with D unclear. The V and J ends lost 1 base and 6 bases respectively, with 12 bases between them. Germline loops: CDR1 SGHAT, CDR2 FQDESV (reference sequence). CDR3 size: 15 residues. In nucleotides, the CDR3 is TGTGCCAGCAGCTTAGAACGCCCCCGGGCCGGGGAGCTGTTTTTT. Protein product: CASSLERPRAGELFF.

The chain is built from TRBV6-1 and TRBJ2-7; 10 positions match TRBD2. Germline assignment: CDR1 MNHNS and CDR2 SASEGT. Germline trimming cut 4 bases from V and 4 bases from J; bases unmatched to any gene: 10. This CDR3 has 16 residues. CDR3: CASSGTGGLAVYEQYF. In nucleotides, the CDR3 is TGTGCCAGCAGTGGAACAGGAGGACTAGCGGTATACGAGCAGTACTTC.

The chain recombines TRBV7-3 with TRBJ2-1; the D gene is possibly TRBD2 (7 bases). The CDR3 loop spans 16 amino acids. V was clipped by 5 bases and J by 3 bases, with 17 bases between them. Per germline, CDR1 SGHTA and CDR2 FQGTGA. The CDR3 DNA reads TGTGCCAGCAGCCCCGGGGGGCTAGCGGACTACAATGAGCAGTTCTTC. Translated: CASSPGGLADYNEQFF.

This chain links TRBV19 with TRBJ2-1, with 7 bases matching TRBD2. From germline, CDR1 is LNHDA and CDR2 SQIVND (reference sequence). Trimming removed 6 bases from V and 6 bases from J; junction bases left unmatched: 17. The CDR3 covers 17 residues. The CDR3 is CASSSTGREMPGNEQFF. The DNA of the CDR3 is TGTGCCAGTAGCTCGACTGGGCGGGAGATGCCCGGCAATGAGCAGTTCTTC.

The chain uses TRBV7-6 and TRBJ2-7; D is possibly TRBD2 (8 bases). This CDR3 spans 18 amino acids. CDR1 SGHVS and CDR2 FNYEAQ come from the germline V gene. The V and J ends lost 5 bases and 1 base respectively, with 24 bases between them. The CDR3 DNA follows: TGTGCCAGCAGCCCTTCTCCCTATTTAGCGGGACAGTCCTACGAGCAGTACTTC. Amino acids: CASSPSPYLAGQSYEQYF.

This clone has a single count. V usage is TRBV6-1 and J usage is TRBJ2-7, with TRBD2 identical over 7 bases. Trimming cost V 5 bases and J 5 bases; bases outside gene matches: 9. The CDR3 runs 14 residues. The germline gives CDR1 MNHNS, CDR2 SASEGT. The CDR3 sequence is CASSQSSGMNEQYF. The CDR3, as DNA: TGTGCCAGCAGTCAATCCAGCGGGATGAACGAGCAGTACTTC.

This chain joins TRBV11-2 and TRBJ2-7, with 7 bases identical to TRBD1. The CDR3 sequence is 15 residues long. Per the germline V gene, CDR1 is SGHAT and CDR2 is FQNNGV. Losses at the gene ends were 5 bases for V and 0 bases for J; bases not matched to a gene: 7. The CDR3 region has the DNA TGTGCCAGCAGCACCCCCCGGGACAGCTCCTACGAGCAGTACTTC. Translating it yields CASSTPRDSSYEQYF.

The chain uses TRBV18 and TRBJ2-2; D gene uncertain. The V and J ends lost 6 bases and 0 bases respectively, with 14 bases between them. The CDR3 extends over 16 amino acids. Germline CDR1 and CDR2: KGHSH and LQKENI. CDR3 in amino acids: CASSHGAHANTGELFF. The DNA for the CDR3 is TGTGCCAGCTCCCACGGTGCCCACGCGAACACCGGGGAGCTGTTTTTT.

The chain employs TRBV5-1 and TRBJ2-5; 8 bases match TRBD2. V trimming: 4 bases; J trimming: 1 base; junction bases outside the gene matches: 6. CDR1 and CDR2 from the germline V gene are SGHRS and YFSETQ. The CDR3 extends over 15 amino acids. CDR3 residues: CASSTVLAAQETQYF. The DNA of the CDR3 is TGCGCCAGCAGCACCGTACTAGCGGCCCAAGAGACCCAGTACTTC.

V is TRBV7-8 and J is TRBJ1-5; TRBD1 matches at 7 bases. This CDR3 region has 15 residues. The V segment lost 6 bases and the J segment 1 base; nucleotides outside the gene matches: 6. The germline CDR1 and CDR2 sequences are SGHVS and FQNEAQ. The CDR3 sequence is CASRPDRVSNQPQHF. The CDR3 nucleotides are TGTGCCAGCAGACCAGACAGGGTGAGCAATCAGCCCCAGCATTTT. The full variable domain, in which reference TRBV7-8 and TRBJ1-5 provide the parts outside the CDR3, is GAGVSQSPRYKVAKRGQDVALRCDPISGHVSLFWYQQALGQGPEFLTYFQNEAQLDKSGLPSDRFFAERPEGSVSTLKIQRTQQEDSAVYLCASRPDRVSNQPQHFGDGTRLSIL.

The rearrangement uses TRBV5-6 and TRBJ2-1; weak D call: TRBD2 (6 bases). V lost 4 bases and J 0 bases, leaving 11 bases between the germline ends. Germline loops: CDR1 SGHDT, CDR2 YYEEEE. The CDR3 sequence is 15 residues long. The CDR3 nucleotides are TGTGCCAGCAGCCTGGGGAGGCTCTCCTACAATGAGCAGTTCTTC. This encodes CASSLGRLSYNEQFF.

The CDR3 coding sequence is TGTGCCACCAAGGTGGGCCTCTATGAAAAACTGTTTTTT. Its translation: CATKVGLYEKLFF. This chain joins TRBV6-5 and TRBJ1-4; D is unresolved. CDR3 length: 13 residues. Germline lookup yields CDR1 MNHEY and CDR2 SVGAGI. Trimming shortened V by 10 bases and J by 6 bases, and 15 bases separated the two germline ends.

In this sample, this clone turned up once. The rearrangement uses TRBV11-2 and TRBJ2-1, with TRBD2 matching 9 bases. Unmatched junction bases numbered 9, after V lost 3 bases and J lost 0 bases. This CDR3 has 18 residues. Per the germline V gene, CDR1 is SGHAT and CDR2 is FQNNGV. CDR3 nucleotides: TGTGCCAGCAGCTTCAGCGGGAGGTCCTTTAGCTCCTACAATGAGCAGTTCTTC. This translates into CASSFSGRSFSSYNEQFF.

This sequence joins TRBV10-3 and TRBJ2-1; 8 positions match TRBD2. CDR3 size: 17 residues. Trimming cost V 0 bases and J 1 base; bases outside gene matches: 5. Germline V CDR1 and CDR2: ENHRY, SYGVKD. The DNA of the CDR3 is TGTGCCATCAGTGAGTCTAGCGGGAAGGGTTCCTACAATGAGCAGTTCTTC. Translating gives CAISESSGKGSYNEQFF.

The rearrangement uses TRBV6-6 and TRBJ2-5; 9 positions match TRBD1. The CDR3 runs 15 residues. Trimming removed 4 bases from V and 5 bases from J; junction bases left unmatched: 8. Germline V lookup: CDR1 MNHNY, CDR2 SVGAGI (reference sequence). The CDR3 reads CASSFRQGGWETQYF. The CDR3, as DNA: TGTGCCAGCAGTTTCCGACAGGGGGGGTGGGAGACCCAGTACTTC.

The rearrangement uses TRBV9 and TRBJ2-3; TRBD2 might be the D (6 bases). Germline CDR1 SGDLS, CDR2 YYNGEE. V lost 0 bases, J lost 4 bases, and 12 bases lay in between. The CDR3 is 15 residues long. The CDR3 DNA reads as TGTGCCAGCAGCGTAGGTGCCGGGAGCGCAGATACGCAGTATTTT. As protein: CASSVGAGSADTQYF.

This chain uses TRBV4-1 with TRBJ1-1; 8 bases agree with TRBD1. Germline V lookup: CDR1 MGHRA, CDR2 YSYEKL. The J segment lost 5 bases and the V segment lost 0 bases, leaving 5 bases of the junction unmatched. CDR3 size: 15 residues. The CDR3 nucleotides are TGCGCCAGCAGCCAAGACAGGGGGCCAGGAACTGAAGCTTTCTTT. It encodes CASSQDRGPGTEAFF.

This clone was counted once. The rearrangement uses TRBV5-4 and TRBJ2-7; D may be TRBD1 (5 bases). CDR3 length: 13 amino acids. CDR1 is SGHNT and CDR2 is YYREEE in the germline V gene (reference sequence). With 4 bases removed from V and 4 bases from J, the gap between germline ends came to 12 bases. The CDR3 DNA reads as TGTGCCAGCAGCCCGAATCAGGGATACGAGCAGTACTTC. Translated: CASSPNQGYEQYF.

This chain uses TRBV21-1 with TRBJ2-7; TRBD1 is taken as the D call from the table, unchecked against the DNA. TRBV21-1 is tagged as a pseudogene. CDR3 length: 15 residues. CDR3 nucleotide sequence: TGTGCCAGCAGCAAACAGACAGGGGGTTCATCCGAGCAGTACTTC. Its translation: CASSKQTGGSSEQYF.

This chain's CDR3 is CASSPGQGSYNEQFF. DNA of the CDR3: TGCGCCAGCAGCCCGGGACAGGGTTCCTACAATGAGCAGTTCTTC. The chain joins TRBV5-1 to TRBJ2-1; 9 positions agree with TRBD1. Per germline, CDR1 SGHRS and CDR2 YFSETQ. The CDR3 consists of 15 residues. Unmatched junction bases numbered 3, after V lost 4 bases and J lost 1 base.